This T cell receptor beta chain derives from a study of long-term antiretroviral therapy in people with HIV. Findings and limits, study-wide: Regardless of time point, clones expanded before ART dominated the repertoire. Blood dates from the mid-2000s to the late 2010s, possibly under older ART regimens. Controls exceeded HIV repertoires in CDR3 length range.

The CDR3 is made up of 13 amino acids. V was cut by 5 bases and J by 4 bases, with 11 bases left in between. CDR1 and CDR2 (germline): SGHNT, YENEEA. Sequencing relied on immunoSEQ assay v3.0, run at survey level. Generated by immunoSEQ multiplex PCR, the TCRdb table keeps only in-frame clones and is missing some. The sample has 25,000 to 35,000 clones; roughly 96% are singletons. For this clone: Its specificity is unknown.

The TCR sequence derives from a man aged 25 to 45 with HIV. This rearrangement joins TRBV11-3 to TRBJ1-1; D is perhaps TRBD1 (5 bases). The material was unsorted PBMCs, obtained 6.6 years after starting antiretroviral therapy. The CDR3 is CASSPGYATEAFF. In DNA form, the CDR3 reads TGTGCCAGCAGCCCAGGGTATGCCACTGAAGCTTTCTTT.